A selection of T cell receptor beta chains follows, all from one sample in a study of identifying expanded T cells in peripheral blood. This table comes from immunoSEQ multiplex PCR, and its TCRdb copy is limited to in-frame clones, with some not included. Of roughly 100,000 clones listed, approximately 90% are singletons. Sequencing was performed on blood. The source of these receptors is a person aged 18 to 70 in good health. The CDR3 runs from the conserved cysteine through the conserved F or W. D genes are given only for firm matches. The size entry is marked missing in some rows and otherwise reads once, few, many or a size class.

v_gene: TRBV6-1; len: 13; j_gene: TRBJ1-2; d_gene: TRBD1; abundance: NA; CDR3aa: CASRGQVGYGYTF; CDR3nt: TGTGCCAGCAGGGGACAGGTCGGGTATGGCTACACCTTC
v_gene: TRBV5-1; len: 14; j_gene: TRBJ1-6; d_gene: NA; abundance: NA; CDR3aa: CASSFQGVNSPLHF; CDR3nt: TGCGCCAGCAGCTTTCAGGGAGTTAATTCACCCCTCCACTTT
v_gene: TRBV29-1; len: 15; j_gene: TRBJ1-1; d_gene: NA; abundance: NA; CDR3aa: CSVGARLALNTEAFF; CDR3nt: TGCAGCGTGGGTGCGAGGCTCGCCTTAAACACTGAAGCTTTCTTT
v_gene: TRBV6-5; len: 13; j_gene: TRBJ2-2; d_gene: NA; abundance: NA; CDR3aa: CASSDGLTGELFF; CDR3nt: TGTGCCAGCAGTGACGGTCTCACCGGGGAGCTGTTTTTT
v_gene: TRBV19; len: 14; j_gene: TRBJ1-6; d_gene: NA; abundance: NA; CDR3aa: CASRTTAYNSPLHF; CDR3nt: TGTGCCAGTAGAACGACAGCCTATAATTCACCCCTCCACTTT
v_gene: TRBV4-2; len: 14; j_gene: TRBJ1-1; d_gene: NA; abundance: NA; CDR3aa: CASSAPISLAEAFF; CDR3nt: TGTGCCAGCAGCGCCCCCATCTCCTTGGCTGAAGCTTTCTTT
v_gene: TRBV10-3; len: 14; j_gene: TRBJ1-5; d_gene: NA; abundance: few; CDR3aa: CAISEGQGSQPQHF; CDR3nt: TGTGCCATCAGTGAGGGTCAGGGTAGTCAGCCCCAGCATTTT
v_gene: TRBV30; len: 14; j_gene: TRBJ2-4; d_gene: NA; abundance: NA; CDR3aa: CAWSTLGQRNIQYF; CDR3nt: TGTGCCTGGAGTACCTTAGGACAGAGAAACATTCAGTACTTC
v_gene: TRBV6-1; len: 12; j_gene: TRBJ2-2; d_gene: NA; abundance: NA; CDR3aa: CASSEHTGELFF; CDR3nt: TGTGCCAGCAGTGAACACACCGGGGAGCTGTTTTTT
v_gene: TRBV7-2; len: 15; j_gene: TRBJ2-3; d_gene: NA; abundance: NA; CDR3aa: CASSSTGLYTDTQYF; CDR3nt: TGTGCCAGCAGCTCCACTGGACTCTACACAGATACGCAGTATTTT
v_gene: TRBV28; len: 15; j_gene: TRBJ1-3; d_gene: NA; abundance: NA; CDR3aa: CASSFYVPSGNTIYF; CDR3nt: TGTGCCAGCAGTTTCTACGTACCCTCTGGAAACACCATATATTTT
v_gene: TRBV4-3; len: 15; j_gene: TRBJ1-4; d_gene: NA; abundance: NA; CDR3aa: CASTPFTQGGEKLFF; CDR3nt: TGCGCCAGCACCCCGTTTACCCAGGGAGGTGAAAAACTGTTTTTT
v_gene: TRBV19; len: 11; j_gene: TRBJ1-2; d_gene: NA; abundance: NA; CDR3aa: CATSEYYGYTF; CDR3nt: TGTGCCACAAGCGAATACTATGGCTACACCTTC
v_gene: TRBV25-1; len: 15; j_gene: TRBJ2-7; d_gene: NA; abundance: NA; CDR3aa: CASSDTTGGSYEQYF; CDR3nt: TGTGCCAGCAGTGATACGACAGGCGGGTCCTACGAGCAGTACTTC
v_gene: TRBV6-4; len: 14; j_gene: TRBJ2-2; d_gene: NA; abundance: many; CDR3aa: CASSDSGDTGELFF; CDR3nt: TGTGCCAGCAGTGACTCAGGGGACACCGGGGAGCTGTTTTTT
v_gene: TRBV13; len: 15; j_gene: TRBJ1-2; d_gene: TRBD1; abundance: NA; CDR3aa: CASSPGQGAVYGYTF; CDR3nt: TGTGCCAGCAGCCCAGGACAGGGGGCTGTTTATGGCTACACCTTC
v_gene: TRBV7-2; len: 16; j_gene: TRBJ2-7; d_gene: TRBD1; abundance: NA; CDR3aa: CASSRTRDRGRYEQYF; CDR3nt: TGTGCCAGCAGCCGTACGCGGGACAGGGGACGCTACGAGCAGTACTTC
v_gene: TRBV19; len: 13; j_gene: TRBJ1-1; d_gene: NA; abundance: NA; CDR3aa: CASSMGVETEAFF; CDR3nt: TGTGCCAGTAGTATGGGGGTGGAGACTGAAGCTTTCTTT
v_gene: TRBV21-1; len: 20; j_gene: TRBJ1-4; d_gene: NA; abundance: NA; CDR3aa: CASSNNPATGFNRANEKLFF; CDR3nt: TGTGCCAGCAGCAATAACCCAGCCACAGGGTTTAATCGGGCTAATGAAAAACTGTTTTTT
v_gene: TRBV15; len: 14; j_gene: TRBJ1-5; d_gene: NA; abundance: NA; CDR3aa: CATSPGWGNQPQHF; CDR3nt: TGTGCCACCAGTCCGGGCTGGGGGAATCAGCCCCAGCATTTT
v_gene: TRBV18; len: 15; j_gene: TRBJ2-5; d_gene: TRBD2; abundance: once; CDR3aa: CASSPQSGGRETQYF; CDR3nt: TGTGCCAGCTCACCCCAATCCGGGGGGAGAGAGACCCAGTACTTC
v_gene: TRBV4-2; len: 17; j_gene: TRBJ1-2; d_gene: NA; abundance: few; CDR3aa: CASSLHHTGSGGDGYTF; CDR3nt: TGTGCCAGCAGCCTCCACCACACAGGGAGTGGGGGGGATGGCTACACCTTC
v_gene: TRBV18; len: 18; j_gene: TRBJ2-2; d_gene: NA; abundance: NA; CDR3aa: CASSLTLGRATNTGELFF; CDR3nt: TGTGCCAGCTCCCTGACCTTAGGCCGCGCTACGAACACCGGGGAGCTGTTTTTT
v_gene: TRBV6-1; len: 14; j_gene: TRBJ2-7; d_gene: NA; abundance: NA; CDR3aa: CASSIRDRQGEQYF; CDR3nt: TGTGCCAGCAGTATCCGGGACCGTCAAGGCGAGCAGTACTTC
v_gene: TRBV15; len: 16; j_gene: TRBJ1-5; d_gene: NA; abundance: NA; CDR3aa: CATSRSRGDSNQPQHF; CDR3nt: TGTGCCACCAGCAGAAGTCGGGGGGATAGCAATCAGCCCCAGCATTTT
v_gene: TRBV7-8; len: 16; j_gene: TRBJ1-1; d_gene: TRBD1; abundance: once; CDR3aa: CASSPGQGSLRAEAFF; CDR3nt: TGTGCCAGCAGCCCTGGACAGGGGTCCCTTCGGGCTGAAGCTTTCTTT
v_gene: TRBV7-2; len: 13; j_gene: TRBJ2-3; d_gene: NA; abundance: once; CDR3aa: CASSPFVADRQYF; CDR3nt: TGTGCCAGCAGCCCGTTTGTGGCTGACCGGCAGTATTTT
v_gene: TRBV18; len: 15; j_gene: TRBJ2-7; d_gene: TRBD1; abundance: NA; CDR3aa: CASSATGGTSYEQYF; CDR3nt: TGTGCCAGCTCAGCAACAGGGGGAACCTCCTACGAGCAGTACTTC
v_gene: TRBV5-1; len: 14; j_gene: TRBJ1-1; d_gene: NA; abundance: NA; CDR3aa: CASSLVGTKGEAFF; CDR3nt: TGCGCCAGCAGCTTGGTTGGGACAAAAGGTGAAGCTTTCTTT
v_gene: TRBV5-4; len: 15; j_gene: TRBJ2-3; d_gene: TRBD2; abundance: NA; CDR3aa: CASSGGGIATDTQYF; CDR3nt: TGTGCCAGCAGCGGGGGGGGGATAGCCACAGATACGCAGTATTTT
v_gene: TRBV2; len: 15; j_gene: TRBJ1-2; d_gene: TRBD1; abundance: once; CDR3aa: CASKSATGRFNGYTF; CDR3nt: TGTGCCAGCAAGTCGGCGACAGGGAGATTCAATGGCTACACCTTC
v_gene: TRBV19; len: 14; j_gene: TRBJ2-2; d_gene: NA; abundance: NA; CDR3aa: CASLKWANTGELFF; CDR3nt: TGTGCCAGTTTGAAGTGGGCGAACACCGGGGAGCTGTTTTTT
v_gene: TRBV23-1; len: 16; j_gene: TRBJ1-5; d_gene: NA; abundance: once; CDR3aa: CASSHLEGDGNQPQHF; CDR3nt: TGCGCCAGCAGTCACCTGGAAGGGGACGGCAATCAGCCCCAGCATTTT
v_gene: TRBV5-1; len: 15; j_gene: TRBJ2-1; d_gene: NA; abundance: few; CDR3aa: CASSLEGGSYNEQFF; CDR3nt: TGCGCCAGCAGCTTAGAAGGGGGCTCCTACAATGAGCAGTTCTTC
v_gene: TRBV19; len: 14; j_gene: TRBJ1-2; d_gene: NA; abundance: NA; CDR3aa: CASSSRGIGYGYTF; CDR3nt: TGTGCCAGTAGTAGTCGCGGCATTGGCTATGGCTACACCTTC
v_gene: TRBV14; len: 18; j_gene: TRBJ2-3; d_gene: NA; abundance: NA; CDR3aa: CASSQAPERYQVTDTQYF; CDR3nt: TGTGCCAGCAGCCAAGCTCCAGAAAGATATCAGGTCACAGATACGCAGTATTTT
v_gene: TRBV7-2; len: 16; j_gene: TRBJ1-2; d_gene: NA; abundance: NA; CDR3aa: CASSETRGPPNYGYTF; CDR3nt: TGTGCCAGCAGCGAAACCCGCGGACCACCTAACTATGGCTACACCTTC
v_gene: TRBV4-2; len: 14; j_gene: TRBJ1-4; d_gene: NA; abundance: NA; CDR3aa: CASSPLSDGEKLFF; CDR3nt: TGTGCCAGCAGCCCCCTCTCTGATGGTGAAAAACTGTTTTTT
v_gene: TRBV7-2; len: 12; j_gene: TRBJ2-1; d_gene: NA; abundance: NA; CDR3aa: CASSPGFREQFF; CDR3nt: TGTGCCAGCAGCCCCGGTTTCCGTGAGCAGTTCTTC
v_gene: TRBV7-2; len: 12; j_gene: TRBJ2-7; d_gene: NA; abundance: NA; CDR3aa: CASSFPGYEQYF; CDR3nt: TGTGCCAGCAGCTTCCCGGGTTACGAGCAGTACTTC
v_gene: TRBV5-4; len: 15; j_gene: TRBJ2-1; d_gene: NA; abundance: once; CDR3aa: CASSLDGSSYNEQFF; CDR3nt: TGTGCCAGCAGCTTGGACGGGAGCTCCTACAATGAGCAGTTCTTC
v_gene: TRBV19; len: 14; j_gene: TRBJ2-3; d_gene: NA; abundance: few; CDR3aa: CASSRERLADTQYF; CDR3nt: TGTGCCAGTAGCAGGGAGAGGCTAGCAGATACGCAGTATTTT
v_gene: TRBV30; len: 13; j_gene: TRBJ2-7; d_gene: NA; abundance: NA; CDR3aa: CAQSDFNSYEQYF; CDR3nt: TGTGCCCAGTCGGACTTTAACTCCTACGAGCAGTACTTC
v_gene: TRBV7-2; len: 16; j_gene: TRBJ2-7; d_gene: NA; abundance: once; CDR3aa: CASARGGLNPSGEQYF; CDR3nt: TGTGCCAGCGCTCGAGGGGGGTTAAACCCGAGTGGGGAGCAGTACTTC
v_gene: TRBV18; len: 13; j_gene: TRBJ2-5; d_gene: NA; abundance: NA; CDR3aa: CASSPPSQETQYF; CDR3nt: TGTGCCAGCTCACCACCGTCGCAAGAGACCCAGTACTTC
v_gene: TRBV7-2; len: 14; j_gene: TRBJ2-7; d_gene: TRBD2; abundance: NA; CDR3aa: CASSFNGGVYEQYF; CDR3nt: TGTGCCAGCAGCTTTAACGGGGGGGTTTACGAGCAGTACTTC
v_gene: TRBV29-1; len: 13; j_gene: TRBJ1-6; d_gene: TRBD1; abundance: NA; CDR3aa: CSVGTGENSPLHF; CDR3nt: TGCAGCGTGGGGACAGGTGAGAATTCACCCCTCCACTTT
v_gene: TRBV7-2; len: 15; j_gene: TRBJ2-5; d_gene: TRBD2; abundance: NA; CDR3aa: CASSFQRGAQETQYF; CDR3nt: TGTGCCAGCAGCTTTCAGCGGGGGGCCCAAGAGACCCAGTACTTC
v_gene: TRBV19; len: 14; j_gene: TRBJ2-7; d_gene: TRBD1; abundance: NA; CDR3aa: CASSVSRQGYEQYF; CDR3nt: TGTGCCAGTAGTGTGTCGCGACAGGGTTACGAGCAGTACTTC
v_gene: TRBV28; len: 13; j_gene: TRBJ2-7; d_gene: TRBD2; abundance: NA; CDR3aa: CASSLAGAYEQYF; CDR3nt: TGTGCCAGCAGTCTAGCGGGGGCCTACGAGCAGTACTTC
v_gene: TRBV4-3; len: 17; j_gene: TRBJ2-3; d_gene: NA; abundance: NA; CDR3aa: CASSPGGADGFTDTQYF; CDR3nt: TGCGCCAGCAGCCCCGGGGGCGCGGATGGGTTTACAGATACGCAGTATTTT
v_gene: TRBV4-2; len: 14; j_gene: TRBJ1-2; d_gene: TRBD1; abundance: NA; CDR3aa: CASNPGQVNYGYTF; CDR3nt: TGTGCCAGCAACCCGGGACAGGTTAACTATGGCTACACCTTC
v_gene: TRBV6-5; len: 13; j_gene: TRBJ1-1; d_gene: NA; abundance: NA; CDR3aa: CASSLLGMAEAFF; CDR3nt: TGTGCCAGCAGCCTGCTGGGGATGGCTGAAGCTTTCTTT
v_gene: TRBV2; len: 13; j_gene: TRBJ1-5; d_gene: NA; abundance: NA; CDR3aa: CASSGDSNQPQHF; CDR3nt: TGTGCCAGCAGTGGGGACAGCAATCAGCCCCAGCATTTT
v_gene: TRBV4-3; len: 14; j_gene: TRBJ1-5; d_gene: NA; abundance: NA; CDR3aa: CASSQVIGGRPQHF; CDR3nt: TGCGCCAGCAGCCAAGTCATCGGCGGACGGCCCCAGCATTTT
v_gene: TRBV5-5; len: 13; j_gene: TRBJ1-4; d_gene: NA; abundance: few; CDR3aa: CASSAQGREKLFF; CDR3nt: TGTGCCAGCAGCGCCCAGGGTAGGGAAAAACTGTTTTTT
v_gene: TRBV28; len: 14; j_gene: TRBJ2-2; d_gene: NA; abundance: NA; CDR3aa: CASSPRRYTGELFF; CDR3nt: TGTGCCAGCAGCCCAAGGAGGTACACCGGGGAGCTGTTTTTT
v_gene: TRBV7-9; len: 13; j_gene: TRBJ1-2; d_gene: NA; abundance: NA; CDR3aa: CASSPGDSDGYTF; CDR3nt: TGTGCCAGCAGTCCAGGGGATTCTGATGGCTACACCTTC